Following are 18 T cell receptor beta chains from one sample sequenced in a study of T cell responses to AZD1222 COVID-19 vaccine. Clones were read by immunoSEQ multiplex PCR, and TCRdb kept only the in-frame ones, dropping some. The data show around 160,000 clones, with 85% to 90% seen just once and over 4.5% held by the top ten. The sequencing here drew on peripheral blood, taken on day 0 of AZD1222 vaccination. Receptors originate from an adult in good health.

V and J are TRBV7-8 and TRBJ1-3, with TRBD1 matching over 10 bases. Germline V lookup: CDR1 SGHVS, CDR2 FQNEAQ. The CDR3 is 14 amino acids. Trimming at V came to 4 bases and at J to 4 bases, leaving 1 base not matched to a gene. The CDR3 nucleotides are TGTGCCAGCAGCTCGGACAGGGGGGGAAACACCATATATTTT. Translating gives CASSSDRGGNTIYF.

This clone was seen only a few times. CDR3 nucleotide sequence: TGTGCCAGCAGCGAGCGTCTCCGGGACAGGTCCATGAACACTGAAGCTTTCTTT. Amino acids: CASSERLRDRSMNTEAFF. The rearrangement uses TRBV11-2 and TRBJ1-1; 8 nucleotides line up with TRBD1. The J segment lost 0 bases and the V segment lost 5 bases, leaving 14 bases of the junction unmatched. CDR1 SGHAT and CDR2 FQNNGV come from the germline V gene. This CDR3 comprises 18 residues.

CDR3 in DNA: TGTGCCAGCAGCTTGGCTAGCGGTGCCGCAGAGACCCAGTACTTC. Residues: CASSLASGAAETQYF. V gene TRBV7-2 combines with J gene TRBJ2-5; 7 bases match TRBD2. Unmatched junction bases numbered 8, after V lost 3 bases and J lost 4 bases. Germline V gives CDR1 SGHTA, CDR2 FQGNSA. The CDR3 sequence is 15 residues long.

V and J are TRBV24-1 and TRBJ2-1; TRBD2 matches 11 bases. Per germline, CDR1 KGHDR and CDR2 SFDVKD. The junction had 9 bases not matched to a gene; V was cut back by 5 bases and J by 7 bases. This CDR3 comprises 16 residues. CDR3 sequence reads: CATSGVAGGFRNEQFF. CDR3 DNA sequence: TGTGCCACCAGTGGGGTAGCGGGAGGGTTTCGGAATGAGCAGTTCTTC.

V is TRBV5-1 and J is TRBJ2-1, with 7 bases fitting TRBD1. Trimming took 5 bases from V and 1 from J; bases not matched to a gene: 9. Germline V CDR1 and CDR2: SGHRS, YFSETQ. CDR3 size: 16 residues. CDR3 DNA: TGCGCCAGCAGGGAGCAGGGGGTAGGGTCCTACAATGAGCAGTTCTTC. Its protein product is CASREQGVGSYNEQFF.

The rearrangement links TRBV9 to TRBJ2-7, with TRBD1 as a possible D gene (6 bases). V was cut by 0 bases and J by 3 bases, with 10 bases left in between. Germline V gene sequence: CDR1 SGDLS, CDR2 YYNGEE. The CDR3 contains 14 residues. The CDR3 sequence is CASSVEDRLYEQYF. CDR3 nucleotides: TGTGCCAGCAGCGTAGAAGACAGGCTCTACGAGCAGTACTTC.

The CDR3 protein is CASSEHGGRADTQYF. DNA of the CDR3: TGTGCCAGCAGTGAACACGGGGGTAGGGCAGATACGCAGTATTTT. The V gene is TRBV6-1, the J gene TRBJ2-3; a weak D match, TRBD2 (6 bases). CDR3 length: 15 residues. The germline CDR1 and CDR2 sequences are MNHNS and SASEGT. V was cut by 2 bases and J by 4 bases, with 13 bases left in between.

V is TRBV28 and J is TRBJ1-5, with D hard to call. Germline CDR1 and CDR2: MDHEN and SYDVKM. V gave up 4 bases and J gave up 3 bases, with 16 bases separating them. The CDR3 extends over 16 amino acids. The CDR3 reads CASSSFGRADNQPQHF. The DNA for the CDR3 is TGTGCCAGCAGTTCCTTCGGACGGGCCGACAATCAGCCCCAGCATTTT.

The rearrangement joins TRBV4-3 to TRBJ1-1; possibly TRBD1 for D (5 bases). This CDR3 is 14 amino acids long. Trimming shortened V by 5 bases and J by 1 base, and 11 bases separated the two germline ends. Per the germline V gene, CDR1 is LGHNA and CDR2 is YSLEER. CDR3 DNA: TGCGCCAGCAGCGGCCGGACACCGAACACTGAAGCTTTCTTT. Encoded protein: CASSGRTPNTEAFF.

The chain links TRBV7-9 to TRBJ1-1; the match to TRBD1 covers 8 bases. The CDR3 covers 14 residues. J gave up 0 bases and V 7 bases, and 4 bases lay outside the gene matches. Germline values: CDR1 SEHNR, CDR2 FQNEAQ (reference sequence). CDR3: CASTETGVNTEAFF. As DNA, the CDR3 is TGTGCCAGCACTGAGACAGGGGTGAACACTGAAGCTTTCTTT.

This clone came up once. The chain combines TRBV3-1 (or the pseudogene TRBV3-2) with TRBJ1-3; D remains ambiguous. The CDR3 loop spans 14 amino acids. Germline CDR1 LGHDT, CDR2 YNNKEL (reference sequence). The ends were cut back, 6 bases at V and 0 bases at J, with 9 bases in the middle. CDR3 bases: TGTGCCAGCAGGACTACGGCCTCTGGAAACACCATATATTTT. This codes for CASRTTASGNTIYF.

The rearrangement joins TRBV18 to TRBJ2-3; no firm D call. CDR1 is KGHSH and CDR2 is LQKENI in the germline V gene. Trimming stripped 6 bases from V and 2 bases from J, with 15 bases between. This CDR3 is 15 amino acids long. The CDR3 bases are TGTGCCAGCTCGCCTTTGAGTCGAGACACAGATACGCAGTATTTT. This translates into CASSPLSRDTDTQYF. The full variable domain, in which reference TRBV18 and TRBJ2-3 provide the parts outside the CDR3, is NAGVMQNPRHLVRRRGQEARLRCSPMKGHSHVYWYRQLPEEGLKFMVYLQKENIIDESGMPKERFSAEFPKEGPSILRIQQVVRGDSAAYFCASSPLSRDTDTQYFGPGTRLTVL.

V usage is TRBV7-2 and J usage is TRBJ2-7; D possibly uses TRBD1 or TRBD2 (5 bases each). Per germline, CDR1 SGHTA and CDR2 FQGNSA. This CDR3 spans 13 amino acids. V lost 5 bases to trimming and J lost 7 bases, with 15 bases between them. This CDR3 reads CASSGTTGGEQYF. The CDR3 region has the DNA TGTGCCAGCAGCGGGACCACCGGTGGGGAGCAGTACTTC.

The V call is TRBV27, the J call TRBJ1-6; D unclear. Germline V CDR1 and CDR2: MNHEY, SMNVEV (reference sequence). There are 13 residues in the CDR3. V dropped 1 base and J dropped 10 bases, with 8 bases sitting between them. Here the CDR3 reads CASSLFLGSPLHF. The CDR3 region has the DNA TGTGCCAGCAGTTTATTCCTGGGATCACCCCTCCACTTT.

V usage is TRBV15 and J usage is TRBJ2-6, with D unresolved. CDR3 size: 15 residues. Looked up from germline, CDR1 is LNHNV and CDR2 is YYDKDF (reference sequence). Trimming left V 4 bases short and J 0 bases short, with 7 bases between. The CDR3 DNA is TGTGCCACCAGCAAGGATAGCTCTGGGGCCAACGTCCTGACTTTC. This encodes CATSKDSSGANVLTF.

The CDR3 bases are TGCAGTGCTCCCTACTATGGCTACACCTTC. This gives the protein CSAPYYGYTF. The V and J genes are TRBV20-1 and TRBJ1-2, with D unclear. V was clipped by 5 bases and J by 3 bases, with 4 bases between them. Looked up from germline, CDR1 is DFQATT and CDR2 is SNEGSKA (reference sequence). The CDR3 is 10 amino acids.

V is TRBV5-4 and J is TRBJ2-7; TRBD2 agrees at 7 bases. This CDR3 is 13 amino acids long. Germline-derived CDR1 and CDR2 are SGHNT and YYREEE (reference sequence). The V segment lost 7 bases and the J segment 3 bases; nucleotides outside the gene matches: 7. CDR3 DNA: TGTGCCAGCGGGCGGGCTAGCGGCTACGAGCAGTACTTC. Translated: CASGRASGYEQYF.

The chain links TRBV28 to TRBJ1-6; D not certain. The V end lost 2 bases, the J end lost 7 bases, and 9 bases lay between the germline ends. CDR3 size: 14 residues. The V gene's germline CDR1 is MDHEN and CDR2 SYDVKM. The CDR3 spells CASSLVQLNSPLHF. In DNA form, the CDR3 reads TGTGCCAGCAGTTTAGTCCAGTTGAATTCACCCCTCCACTTT.